Below are 30 T cell receptor beta chains sequenced from a single sample in a study of CD8 T cells in Susac syndrome. Random hexamers served to reverse transcribe about 0.45 to 1 ug RNA. TCRdb re-derived calls from the immunoSEQ multiplex PCR reads in MiXCR, one entry per CDR3 protein. There are 200,000 to 250,000 distinct CDR3 sequences in the sample; 94% occur only once, and 0.15% to 0.2% lies in the top ten. The specimen was CD4+ T cells from PBMCs. These receptors originate from a human donor with Susac syndrome.

The chain is built from TRBV12-3 or TRBV12-4 and TRBJ1-5, with TRBD1 identical over 7 bases. V was pared by 0 bases and J by 6 bases, with 2 bases of the junction left unmatched. This CDR3 spans 14 amino acids. The CDR3 sequence is CASSLATGRQPQHF. The CDR3 DNA reads TGTGCCAGCAGTTTAGCGACAGGGCGTCAGCCCCAGCATTTT.

The V and J genes are TRBV7-9 and TRBJ2-7; D possibly corresponds to TRBD2 (5 bases). The CDR3 sequence is 16 residues long. V lost 1 base, J lost 0 bases, and 13 bases lay in between. Germline CDR1 SEHNR, CDR2 FQNEAQ (reference sequence). This chain's CDR3 is CASSLDSGSYSYEQYF. The CDR3 coding sequence is TGTGCCAGCAGCTTAGATTCGGGATCGTACTCCTACGAGCAGTACTTC.

This clonotype was seen just once. The J gene is TRBJ2-1, the V gene TRBV6-4; 9 positions agree with TRBD1. From germline, CDR1 is MRHNA and CDR2 SNTAGT. CDR3 size: 15 residues. Trimming removed 2 bases from V and 2 bases from J; junction bases left unmatched: 1. The CDR3 here is CASSDGQGPYNEQFF. In DNA form, the CDR3 reads TGTGCCAGCAGTGACGGACAGGGGCCCTACAATGAGCAGTTCTTC.

The DNA for the CDR3 is TGTGCCTGTCAGGCAGGCTCCTACGAGCAGTACTTC. Translation gives CACQAGSYEQYF. The chain has TRBV30 and TRBJ2-7; no reliable D call. The CDR3 consists of 12 residues. Trimming removed 6 bases at V and 0 bases at J, with 9 bases between. The V gene's germline CDR1 is GTSNPN and CDR2 SVGIG (reference sequence).

This rearrangement joins TRBV6-2 or TRBV6-3 to TRBJ2-1; the D is unclear. Looked up from germline, CDR1 is MNHEY and CDR2 is SVGEGT. The V gene lost 8 bases and the J gene lost 5 bases, with 19 bases spanning the gap. This CDR3 comprises 15 residues. CDR3 sequence reads: CASEPLDRRNNEQFF. Here the CDR3 DNA reads TGTGCCAGCGAACCCCTGGATCGACGCAACAATGAGCAGTTCTTC.

The rearrangement uses TRBV5-6 and TRBJ1-2; no firm D call. Trimming removed 0 bases at V and 2 bases at J, with 11 bases between. Germline V lookup: CDR1 SGHDT, CDR2 YYEEEE. The CDR3 is 15 amino acids. The CDR3 DNA sequence: TGTGCCAGCAGCTTGGGAAGGCGACAAAACTATGGCTACACCTTC. The encoded protein is CASSLGRRQNYGYTF.

V usage is TRBV27 and J usage is TRBJ1-1, with 9 bases fitting TRBD1. Germline CDR1 is MNHEY and CDR2 is SMNVEV (reference sequence). CDR3 size: 15 residues. V trimming: 6 bases; J trimming: 2 bases; junction bases outside the gene matches: 7. This CDR3 is CASSTYRGRNTEAFF. In nucleotides, the CDR3 is TGTGCCAGCAGCACGTACAGGGGGCGTAACACTGAAGCTTTCTTT.

The chain joins TRBV6-5 to TRBJ1-1; the D gene is possibly TRBD1 (6 bases). Germline CDR1 is MNHEY and CDR2 is SVGAGI. Trimming pared 6 bases from V and 1 base from J, leaving 9 bases between. The CDR3 covers 13 residues. CDR3 residues: CASRTGKNTEAFF. CDR3 bases: TGTGCCAGCAGAACAGGGAAGAACACTGAAGCTTTCTTT.

The V and J genes are TRBV7-2 and TRBJ1-5; 8 positions agree with TRBD1. The V gene end was trimmed by 5 bases and the J gene end by 2 bases; junction bases not matched to a gene: 8. The CDR3 covers 16 residues. In germline, CDR1 is SGHTA, CDR2 FQGNSA. The CDR3 DNA sequence: TGTGCCAGCAGCCCCCCGGGGGGACAGGGCAATCAGCCCCAGCATTTT. As protein: CASSPPGGQGNQPQHF.

V is TRBV9 and J is TRBJ2-5; a possible D gene is TRBD1 (5 bases). Germline-derived CDR1 and CDR2 are SGDLS and YYNGEE. Between the trimmed V and J ends, which lost 4 bases and 7 bases, there was a span of 14 bases. CDR3 size: 13 residues. The CDR3 coding sequence is TGTGCCAGCAGCTCAGGGCTACCAGGGACCCAGTACTTC. Its translation: CASSSGLPGTQYF.

This clonotype was counted a single time. The rearrangement joins TRBV9 to TRBJ1-2; D gene uncertain. V was cut by 0 bases and J by 3 bases, with 12 bases left in between. The CDR3 spans 15 residues. Germline V gene lookup returns CDR1 SGDLS and CDR2 YYNGEE. DNA of the CDR3: TGTGCCAGCAGCGTAGGCGAAGGGTTGCACTATGGCTACACCTTC. The encoded protein is CASSVGEGLHYGYTF.

This rearrangement joins TRBV3-1 to TRBJ2-7; weak D call: TRBD2 (6 bases). The CDR3 extends over 13 amino acids. From germline, CDR1 is LGHDT and CDR2 YNNKEL (reference sequence). Trimming removed 4 bases from V and 6 bases from J, with 13 bases in between. CDR3 bases: TGTGCCAGCAGCCTCCGAGGGACTTCCGAGCAGTACTTC. Residues: CASSLRGTSEQYF.

The CDR3, as DNA: TGTGCCAGCCAGAGACCGGGACGGCGAAATTCACCCCTCCACTTT. Its translation: CASQRPGRRNSPLHF. The chain uses TRBV12-3 or TRBV12-4 and TRBJ1-6; perhaps TRBD1 as D (5 bases). Trimming left V 8 bases short and J 7 bases short, with 18 bases between. This CDR3 comprises 15 residues.

V and J are TRBV7-2 and TRBJ1-6, with 7 bases matching TRBD1. This CDR3 comprises 14 residues. V gave up 8 bases and J gave up 3 bases; unmatched junction bases: 4. Germline CDR1 is SGHTA and CDR2 is FQGNSA. The CDR3: CASQGQIYNSPLHF. In DNA form, the CDR3 reads TGTGCCAGCCAGGGACAGATCTATAATTCACCCCTCCACTTT. The full variable domain, its missing parts supplied by reference TRBV7-2 and TRBJ1-6, is GAGVSQSPSNKVTEKGKDVELRCDPISGHTALYWYRQSLGQGLEFLIYFQGNSAPDKSGLPSDRFSAERTGGSVSTLTIQRTQQEDSAVYLCASQGQIYNSPLHFGNGTRLTVT.

This chain connects TRBV3-1 to TRBJ2-2; D possibly corresponds to TRBD1 (5 bases). The CDR3 length is 14 residues. CDR1 LGHDT and CDR2 YNNKEL come from the germline V gene (reference sequence). Trimming cost V 7 bases and J 4 bases, with 13 bases left between them. Written as DNA, the CDR3 is TGTGCCAGCATCCCGTCAGGGCGCACCGGGGAGCTGTTTTTT. Translating it yields CASIPSGRTGELFF. The full variable domain, its missing parts supplied by reference TRBV3-1 and TRBJ2-2, is DTAVSQTPKYLVTQMGNDKSIKCEQNLGHDTMYWYKQDSKKFLKIMFSYNNKELIINETVPNRFSPKSPDKAHLNLHINSLELGDSAVYFCASIPSGRTGELFFGEGSRLTVL.

This chain connects TRBV20-1 to TRBJ1-1, with D hard to call. Trimming removed 3 bases at V and 5 bases at J, with 7 bases between. This CDR3 contains 11 residues. Per germline, CDR1 DFQATT and CDR2 SNEGSKA (reference sequence). The CDR3 DNA reads as TGCAGTGCTAGTTGGGATACTGAAGCTTTCTTT. Amino acid sequence: CSASWDTEAFF.

The chain combines TRBV28 with TRBJ1-5, with D possibly being TRBD1 (6 bases). The CDR3 loop spans 15 amino acids. Germline lookup yields CDR1 MDHEN and CDR2 SYDVKM. V dropped 5 bases and J dropped 1 base, with 12 bases sitting between them. In DNA form, the CDR3 reads TGTGCCAGCAGTCAGGCAGGGGTCAGCAATCAGCCCCAGCATTTT. Its protein is CASSQAGVSNQPQHF.

J is TRBJ2-2 and V is TRBV29-1, with a weak D call TRBD2 (5 bases). The ends were cut back, 4 bases at V and 2 bases at J, with 11 bases in the middle. The CDR3 totals 14 residues. From germline, CDR1 is SQVTM and CDR2 ANQGSEA. The CDR3 loop is CSVGTRLNTGELFF. In DNA, the CDR3 is TGCAGCGTTGGAACTAGGCTTAACACCGGGGAGCTGTTTTTT.

This clonotype was picked up one time. This chain uses TRBV5-6 with TRBJ1-3; 8 bases match TRBD1. This CDR3 is 14 amino acids long. J gave up 5 bases and V 4 bases, and 5 bases lay outside the gene matches. CDR1 and CDR2 (germline): SGHDT, YYEEEE. The CDR3 is CASSATGGRNTIYF. CDR3 DNA sequence: TGTGCCAGCAGCGCTACAGGGGGTCGAAACACCATATATTTT.

This sequence joins TRBV10-3 and TRBJ1-2, with D perhaps TRBD1 (6 bases). This CDR3 is built from 15 residues. Germline lookup yields CDR1 ENHRY and CDR2 SYGVKD. V shed 4 bases and J shed 3 bases, with 15 bases lying between them. Written as DNA, the CDR3 is TGTGCCATCAGTGCCAGACAGGCTCCGGACTATGGCTACACCTTC. It codes for CAISARQAPDYGYTF.

This clonotype was recorded once. The chain combines TRBV30 with TRBJ1-1; D might be TRBD1 (6 bases). V dropped 1 base and J dropped 11 bases, with 20 bases sitting between them. Germline V lookup: CDR1 GTSNPN, CDR2 SVGIG (reference sequence). The CDR3 has 14 residues. The CDR3 reads CAWSAPGQNGYAFF. In DNA form, the CDR3 reads TGTGCCTGGAGTGCCCCCGGACAGAATGGGTATGCTTTCTTT.

V usage is TRBV28 and J usage is TRBJ2-7; 8 bases line up with TRBD1. The CDR3 is 15 amino acids. CDR1 MDHEN and CDR2 SYDVKM come from the germline V gene. V shed 4 bases, J shed 5 bases, and the junction held 10 bases outside the gene matches. The CDR3 sequence is CASSSRQGQSHEQYF. The DNA of the CDR3 is TGTGCCAGCAGTTCCCGACAGGGGCAGTCCCACGAGCAGTACTTC.

V gene TRBV20-1 combines with J gene TRBJ2-5; unclear D gene. The CDR3 sequence is 15 residues long. CDR1 is DFQATT and CDR2 is SNEGSKA in the germline V gene (reference sequence). V shed 0 bases and J shed 2 bases, with 13 bases lying between them. The CDR3 bases are TGCAGTGCTAGAGATTTCCAGGCGTCACAAGAGACCCAGTACTTC. This codes for CSARDFQASQETQYF.

The chain carries TRBV5-1 and TRBJ1-1; D possibly corresponds to TRBD1 (6 bases). Trimming removed 0 bases at V and 6 bases at J, with 9 bases between. CDR1 and CDR2 (germline): SGHRS, YFSETQ. CDR3 length equals 13 residues. CDR3 DNA sequence: TGCGCCAGCAGCTTGGCAGGGGTTGCTGAAGCTTTCTTT. This codes for CASSLAGVAEAFF.

This clonotype was seen only once. The CDR3: CASRSYNEQFF. The CDR3 DNA reads TGTGCCAGCCGGTCTTACAATGAGCAGTTCTTC. The chain recombines TRBV6-2 or TRBV6-3 with TRBJ2-1; D is ambiguous. CDR3 length: 11 amino acids. V lost 8 bases and J lost 4, with 6 bases in between. CDR1 is MNHEY, CDR2 SVGEGT, per germline.

V is TRBV11-2 and J is TRBJ1-6; D unresolved. V lost 5 bases and J lost 0, with 8 bases in between. The CDR3 covers 15 residues. Germline V gene sequence: CDR1 SGHAT, CDR2 FQNNGV. CDR3 residues: CASSADSSYNSPLHF. The CDR3 DNA sequence: TGTGCCAGCAGCGCGGATAGCTCCTATAATTCACCCCTCCACTTT.

The chain links TRBV15 to TRBJ2-1; TRBD2 agrees at 9 bases. Trimming at V came to 3 bases and at J to 9 bases, leaving 15 bases not matched to a gene. Germline assignment: CDR1 LNHNV and CDR2 YYDKDF (reference sequence). The CDR3 has 17 amino acids. The CDR3 DNA is TGTGCCACCAGCAGGGGGGGTAGCGGGGGATACAATGGTGAGCAGTTCTTC. This sequence encodes CATSRGGSGGYNGEQFF.

The rearrangement joins TRBV18 to TRBJ1-4; D unresolved. Germline lookup yields CDR1 KGHSH and CDR2 LQKENI. V lost 3 bases to trimming and J lost 2 bases, with 10 bases between them. CDR3 size: 15 residues. CDR3 coding DNA: TGTGCCAGCTCACCGGAGAGCGATACTAATGAAAAACTGTTTTTT. Its translation: CASSPESDTNEKLFF.

The genes are TRBV14 and TRBJ2-1; 13 positions agree with TRBD2. CDR1 is SGHDN, CDR2 FVKESK, per germline. Trimming took 0 bases from V and 8 from J; bases not matched to a gene: 13. The CDR3 spans 19 residues. Written as DNA, the CDR3 is TGTGCCAGCAGCCAAGATTGGGCCGGGACTAGCGGGGAAGAGGATGAGCAGTTCTTC. Its translation: CASSQDWAGTSGEEDEQFF.

CDR3 in DNA: TGTGCCTGGTCCCAGGGTAGGTCTTTACCTGGGGCCAACGTCCTGACTTTC. Amino acid sequence: CAWSQGRSLPGANVLTF. This chain connects TRBV30 to TRBJ2-6, with D perhaps TRBD1 (5 bases). Germline CDR1 GTSNPN, CDR2 SVGIG (reference sequence). Trimming stripped 5 bases from V and 2 bases from J, with 19 bases between. The CDR3 spans 17 residues. Combining the CDR3 with reference TRBV30 and TRBJ2-6 gives the whole variable domain SQTIHQWPATLVQPVGSPLSLECTVEGTSNPNLYWYRQAAGRGLQLLFYSVGIGQISSEVPQNLSASRPQDRQFILSSKKLLLSDSGFYLCAWSQGRSLPGANVLTFGAGSRLTVL.